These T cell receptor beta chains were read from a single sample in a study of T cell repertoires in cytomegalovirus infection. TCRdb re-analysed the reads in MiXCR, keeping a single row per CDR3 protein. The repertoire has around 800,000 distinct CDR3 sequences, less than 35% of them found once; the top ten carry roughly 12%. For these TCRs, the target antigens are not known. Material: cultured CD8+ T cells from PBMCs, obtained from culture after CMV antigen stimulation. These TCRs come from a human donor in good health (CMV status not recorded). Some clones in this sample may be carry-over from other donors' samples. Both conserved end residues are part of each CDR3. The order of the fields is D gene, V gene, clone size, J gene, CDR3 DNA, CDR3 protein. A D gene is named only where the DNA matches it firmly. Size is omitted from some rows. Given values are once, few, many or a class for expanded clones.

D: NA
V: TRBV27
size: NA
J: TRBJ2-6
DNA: TGTGCCAGCAGTCCTACAGGGGCCAACGTCCTGACTTTC
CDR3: CASSPTGANVLTF

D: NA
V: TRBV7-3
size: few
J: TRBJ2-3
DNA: TGTGCCAGCAGCGATTATCCAGATACGCAGTATTTT
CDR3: CASSDYPDTQYF

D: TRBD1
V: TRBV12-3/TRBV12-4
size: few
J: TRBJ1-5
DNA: TGTGCCAGCAGTTTGACAGGGTTTGATCAGCCCCAGCATTTT
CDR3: CASSLTGFDQPQHF

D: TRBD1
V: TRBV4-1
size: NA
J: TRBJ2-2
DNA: TGCGCCAGCAGCCATGTGGGGGACAGGGGCTACGGGGAGCTGTTTTTT
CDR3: CASSHVGDRGYGELFF

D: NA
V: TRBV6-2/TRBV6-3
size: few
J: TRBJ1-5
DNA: TGTGCCAGCAGTTACCTGCCCGACGGTGAAGTCTATAGCAATCAGCCCCAGCATTTT
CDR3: CASSYLPDGEVYSNQPQHF

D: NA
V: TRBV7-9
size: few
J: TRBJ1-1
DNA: TGTGCCAGAGATGGGATTGACGGGGCTTTCTTT
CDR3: CARDGIDGAFF

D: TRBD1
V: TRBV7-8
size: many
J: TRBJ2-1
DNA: TGTGCCAGCAGCTTAGAGCATACAGGGGACAATGAGCAGTTCTTC
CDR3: CASSLEHTGDNEQFF

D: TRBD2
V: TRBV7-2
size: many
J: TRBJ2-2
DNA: TGTGCCAGCAGCCTAATATCAGCGGGGGGAGTCACCGGGGAGCTGTTTTTT
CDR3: CASSLISAGGVTGELFF

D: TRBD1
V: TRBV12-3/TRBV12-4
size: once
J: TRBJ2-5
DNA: TGTGTCAGCAGCTGGTCCGGGGACAGGCCCCAAGAGACCCAGTACTTC
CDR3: CVSSWSGDRPQETQYF

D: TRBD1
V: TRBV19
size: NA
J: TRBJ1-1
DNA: TGTGTCAGTTTCGACAGGGGGCTCCCTGAAGCTTTCTTT
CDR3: CVSFDRGLPEAFF

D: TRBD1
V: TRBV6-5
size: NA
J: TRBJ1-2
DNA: TGTGCCAGCAGTTACTCGAGAGGGGGCGCAGCCAACTATGGCTACACCTTC
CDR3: CASSYSRGGAANYGYTF

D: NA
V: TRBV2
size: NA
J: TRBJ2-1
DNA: TGTGCCAGTCGGGGGGAAGGGGGCCGACTGGTCGGGTTCTTC
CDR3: CASRGEGGRLVGFF

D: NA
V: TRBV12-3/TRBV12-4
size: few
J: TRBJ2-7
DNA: TGTGCCAGCAGTTTTCGGGAGAGCTACGAGCAGTACTTC
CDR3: CASSFRESYEQYF

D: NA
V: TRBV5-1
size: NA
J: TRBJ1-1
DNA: TGCGCCAGCAGCGGGCGGAGACGGGACACTGAAGCTTTCTTT
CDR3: CASSGRRRDTEAFF

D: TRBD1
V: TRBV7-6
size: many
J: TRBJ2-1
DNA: TGTGCCAGCAGCTTAACAGGGGGCTCGTACAATGAGCAGTTCTTC
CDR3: CASSLTGGSYNEQFF

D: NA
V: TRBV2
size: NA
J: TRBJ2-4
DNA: TGTGCCAGCAGTGGCAGGGCGAAGGGTAAAAACATTCAGTACTTC
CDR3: CASSGRAKGKNIQYF

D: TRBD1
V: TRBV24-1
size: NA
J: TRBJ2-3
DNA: TGTGTCACCAGTGACCGTGACAGGGCCCTACAAGCAGATACGCAGTATTTT
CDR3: CVTSDRDRALQADTQYF

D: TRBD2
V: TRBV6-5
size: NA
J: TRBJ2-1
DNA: TGTGCCAGCAGTTACGGGACTAGCTCCAATGAGCAGTTCTTC
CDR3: CASSYGTSSNEQFF

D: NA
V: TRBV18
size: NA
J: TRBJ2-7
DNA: TGTGCCAGCTCACCAAAGGACATAGGGTCCTACGAGCAGTACTTC
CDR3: CASSPKDIGSYEQYF

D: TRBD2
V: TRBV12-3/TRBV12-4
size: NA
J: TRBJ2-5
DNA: TGTGCCAGCAGTGCGGGGGTAGAGACCCAGTACTTC
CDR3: CASSAGVETQYF

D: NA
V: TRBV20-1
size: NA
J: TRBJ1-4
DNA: TGCAGTGCTAGAGATCGATCGCCTCTTGAAAAACTGTTTTTT
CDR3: CSARDRSPLEKLFF

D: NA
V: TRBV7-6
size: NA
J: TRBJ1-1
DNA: TGTGCCAGCAGCTTAGGGGGTCTGACTGGGGAAGCTTTCTTT
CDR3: CASSLGGLTGEAFF

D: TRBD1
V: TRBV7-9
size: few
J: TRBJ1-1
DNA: TGTGCCAGCAGACCCTGGACAGGCGGGACTGAAGCTTTCTTT
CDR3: CASRPWTGGTEAFF

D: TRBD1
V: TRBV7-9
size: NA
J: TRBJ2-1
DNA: TGTGCCAGCAGCTTAGCGGGGGACAGGGGTTCCTACAATGAGCAGTTCTTC
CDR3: CASSLAGDRGSYNEQFF

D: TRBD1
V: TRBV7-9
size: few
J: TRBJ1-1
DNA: TGTGCCAGCAGCCCCCAGACAGGGGGCATCACTGAAGCTTTCTTT
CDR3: CASSPQTGGITEAFF

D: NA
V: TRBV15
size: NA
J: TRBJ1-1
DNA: TGTGCCACCAGCAGAATTGTTACTGAAGCTTTCTTT
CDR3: CATSRIVTEAFF

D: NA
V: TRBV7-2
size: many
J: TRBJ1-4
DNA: TGTGCCAGCAGCTTAGTTGAAGGGACATGGGGGTTGCAGGTTAATGAAAAACTGTTTTTT
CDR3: CASSLVEGTWGLQVNEKLFF

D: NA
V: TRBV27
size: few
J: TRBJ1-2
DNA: TGTGCCAGCAGTTCCTCAAGGGCTGAGGGCTACACCTTC
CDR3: CASSSSRAEGYTF

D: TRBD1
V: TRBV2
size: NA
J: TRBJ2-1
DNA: TGTGCCAGCAGTTCAGGACAGGGAGCCGAGAATGAGCAGTTCTTC
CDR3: CASSSGQGAENEQFF

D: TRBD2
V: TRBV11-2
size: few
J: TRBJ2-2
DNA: TGTGCCAGCAGCTTAACTAGCGGGGGAGTCCGGGACACCGGGGAGCTGTTTTTT
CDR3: CASSLTSGGVRDTGELFF

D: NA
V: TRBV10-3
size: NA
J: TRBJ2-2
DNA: TGTGCCATCCCATGGAGGAACACCGGGGAGCTGTTTTTT
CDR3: CAIPWRNTGELFF

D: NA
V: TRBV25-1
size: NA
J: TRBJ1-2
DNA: TGTGCCACCCAGACAGGCGGCGGCTACACCTTC
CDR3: CATQTGGGYTF

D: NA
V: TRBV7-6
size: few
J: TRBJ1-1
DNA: TGTGCCAGCAGCCATTTAGATAGGCCCACTGAAGCTTTCTTT
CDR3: CASSHLDRPTEAFF

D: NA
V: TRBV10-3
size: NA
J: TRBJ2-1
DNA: TGTGCCATCAGTGCCCACGGGGGAGGTGAGCAGTTCTTC
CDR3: CAISAHGGGEQFF

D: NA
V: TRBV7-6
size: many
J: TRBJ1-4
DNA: TGTGCCAGCAGCCTCCCGGGGCTGGAAGAAAAACTGTTTTTT
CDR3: CASSLPGLEEKLFF

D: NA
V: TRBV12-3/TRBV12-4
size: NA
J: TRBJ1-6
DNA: TGTGCCAGCAGTCCCAGGGGCCGTAATTCACCCCTCCACTTT
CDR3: CASSPRGRNSPLHF

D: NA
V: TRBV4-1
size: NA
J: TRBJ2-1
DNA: TGCGCCAGCAGACCCGCCCCGGGTTCCTACAATGAGCAGTTCTTC
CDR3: CASRPAPGSYNEQFF

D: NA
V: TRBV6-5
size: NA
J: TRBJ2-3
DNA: TGTGCCAGCAGTTACTCGGGGCGAGATGGCGGGGCCACCACAGATACGCAGTATTTT
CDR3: CASSYSGRDGGATTDTQYF

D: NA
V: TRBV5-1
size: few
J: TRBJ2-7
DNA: TGCGCCAGCAGCCCCCTGAGGGCCCCGGTCGAGCAGTACTTC
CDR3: CASSPLRAPVEQYF

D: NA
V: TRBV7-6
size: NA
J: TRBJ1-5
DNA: TGTGCCAGCAGCTCAGACCGTCAGCCCCAGCATTTT
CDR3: CASSSDRQPQHF

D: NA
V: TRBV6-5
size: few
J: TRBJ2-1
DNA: TGTGCCAGCAGCTACCCAGGGGTTTACAATGAGCAGTTCTTC
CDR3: CASSYPGVYNEQFF

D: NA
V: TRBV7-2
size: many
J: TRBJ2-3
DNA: TGTGCCAGCAGCTTAGTGGGAGGGGGGCCCAGCACAGATACGCAGTATTTT
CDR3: CASSLVGGGPSTDTQYF

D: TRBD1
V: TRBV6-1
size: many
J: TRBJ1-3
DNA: TGTGCCAGCAGTACAAGACAGGGCACTGGAAACACCATATATTTT
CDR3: CASSTRQGTGNTIYF

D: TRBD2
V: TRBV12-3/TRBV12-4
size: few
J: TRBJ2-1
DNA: TGTGCCAGCGACGGGGGGGAAAACTCCTACAATGAGCAGTTCTTC
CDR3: CASDGGENSYNEQFF

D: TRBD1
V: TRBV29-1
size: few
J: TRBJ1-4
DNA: TGCAGCGTTGACCCGTTTCTAAGCGGGACAGACGGAGAAAAACTGTTTTTT
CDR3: CSVDPFLSGTDGEKLFF

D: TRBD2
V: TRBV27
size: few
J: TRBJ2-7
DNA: TGTGCCAGCAGTTTGAGCGGGGGGCAGAACGAGCAGTACTTC
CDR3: CASSLSGGQNEQYF

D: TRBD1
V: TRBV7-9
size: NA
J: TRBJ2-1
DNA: TGTGTCAGCAGCCCCCCGGACAGGGAGAATGAGCAGTTCTTC
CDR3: CVSSPPDRENEQFF

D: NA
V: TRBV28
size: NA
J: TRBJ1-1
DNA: TGTGCCAGCAGATTCCGACCGCCTGGGGACACTGAAGCTTTCTTT
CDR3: CASRFRPPGDTEAFF

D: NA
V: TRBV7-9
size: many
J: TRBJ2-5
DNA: TGTGCCAGCGCCCAATACTGGAGGGGTTGGGAGACCCAGTACTTC
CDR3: CASAQYWRGWETQYF

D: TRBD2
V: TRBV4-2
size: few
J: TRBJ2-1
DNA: TGTGCCAGCAGCCCCCAAACTAGCGGGGGTTACAATGAGCAGTTCTTC
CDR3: CASSPQTSGGYNEQFF

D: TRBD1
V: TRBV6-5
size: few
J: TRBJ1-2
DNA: TGTGCCAGCAGATTCCGGAGGACAGGGGAATTGAACTATGGCTACACCTTC
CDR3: CASRFRRTGELNYGYTF

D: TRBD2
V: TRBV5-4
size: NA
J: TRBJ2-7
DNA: TGTGCCAGCAGCAAACTACTAGCGGGGGGCTTCCCGGCGTACGAGCAGTACTTC
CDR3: CASSKLLAGGFPAYEQYF

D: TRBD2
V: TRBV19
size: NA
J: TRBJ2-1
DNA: TGTGCCAGTAGTATTTTCCTAGCGGGGGGTTACAATGAGCAGTTCTTC
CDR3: CASSIFLAGGYNEQFF

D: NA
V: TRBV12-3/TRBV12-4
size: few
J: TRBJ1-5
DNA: TGTGCCAGCAGTCCAGAGAGGTTGGGCAATCAGCCCCAGCATTTT
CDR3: CASSPERLGNQPQHF

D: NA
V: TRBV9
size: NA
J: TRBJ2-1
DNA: TGTGCCAGCAGCGTAGCTTACAGGAGCTCCTACAATGAGCAGTTCTTC
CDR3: CASSVAYRSSYNEQFF

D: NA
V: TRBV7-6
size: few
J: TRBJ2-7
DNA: TGTGCCAGCAGCCCTCGTTCGACAGGTCATTCCTACGAGCAGTACTTC
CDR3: CASSPRSTGHSYEQYF

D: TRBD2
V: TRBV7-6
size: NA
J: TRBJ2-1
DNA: TGTGCCAACAGCTCCTCAAGCGGGGGACTAGCGGGGGACCGGAATGAGCAGTTCTTC
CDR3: CANSSSSGGLAGDRNEQFF

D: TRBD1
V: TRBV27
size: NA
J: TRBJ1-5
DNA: TGTGCCAGCAGTTTAAGAGGGGGCGCAGGGAAACAGCCCCAGCATTTT
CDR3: CASSLRGGAGKQPQHF

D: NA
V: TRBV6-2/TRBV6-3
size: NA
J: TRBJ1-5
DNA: TGTGCCAGCAGTTACTCGGGACACTCCAATCAGCCCCAGCATTTT
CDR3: CASSYSGHSNQPQHF